These 30 T cell receptor beta chains share one sample of origin, sequenced in a study of Ad26.COV2.S vaccination and SARS-CoV-2 variants. Method: immunoSEQ multiplex PCR; TCRdb's copy keeps in-frame clones and lacks some. The sample records approximately 340,000 clones, 70% to 90% being singletons. The sample's treatment: 19 received Ad26.COV2.S at low or high dose, single or two shots; about 5 received placebo; per-sample allocation not given. Sampling was performed 63 days after the first vaccine or placebo injection. The sequencing used peripheral blood, collected in a trial of Ad26.COV2.S vaccine versus placebo. These receptor sequences come from a person between 18 and 65 years old who received the Ad26.COV2.S COVID-19 vaccine or a placebo.

V gene TRBV5-8 combines with J gene TRBJ2-1, with TRBD1 matching over 7 bases. Trimming at V came to 3 bases and at J to 9 bases, leaving 12 bases not matched to a gene. Germline loops: CDR1 SGHTS, CDR2 YDEGEE. This CDR3 contains 15 residues. The CDR3 sequence is CASSYLDRARGEQFF. For the CDR3, the DNA is TGTGCCAGCAGCTATCTCGACAGGGCAAGGGGTGAGCAGTTCTTC.

The chain couples TRBV2 to TRBJ1-1, with TRBD1 matching 9 bases. The CDR3 consists of 11 residues. The J segment lost 11 bases and the V segment lost 6 bases, leaving 4 bases of the junction unmatched. Germline CDR1 is SNHLY and CDR2 is FYNNEI. The CDR3 spells CASSRQGGAFF. The CDR3 DNA reads TGTGCCAGCAGCCGACAGGGGGGGGCTTTCTTT.

The J gene is TRBJ2-7, the V gene TRBV4-1, with 11 bases fitting TRBD2. The ends lost 5 bases at V and 3 bases at J; junction bases unmatched: 9. The CDR3 contains 16 residues. The V gene's germline CDR1 is MGHRA and CDR2 YSYEKL. The CDR3 here is CASSKVLAGDSYEQYF. The CDR3 region has the DNA TGCGCCAGCAGCAAAGTACTAGCGGGAGACAGCTACGAGCAGTACTTC.

The J gene is TRBJ2-2, the V gene TRBV10-3; D uncertain. The V gene lost 3 bases and the J gene lost 5 bases, with 13 bases spanning the gap. Germline-derived CDR1 and CDR2 are ENHRY and SYGVKD. The CDR3 runs to 15 residues. CDR3 protein: CAISDVGQLTGELFF. The CDR3 DNA sequence: TGTGCCATCAGTGACGTCGGTCAGTTAACCGGGGAGCTGTTTTTT.

The chain joins TRBV29-1 to TRBJ2-1; 7 positions match TRBD1. The CDR3 covers 11 residues. Germline loops: CDR1 SQVTM, CDR2 ANQGSEA. CDR3 loop: CSTGQNNEQFF. The CDR3 DNA sequence: TGCAGTACGGGACAGAACAATGAGCAGTTCTTC.

The chain has TRBV2 and TRBJ2-7; 7 nucleotides match TRBD2. J lost 1 base, V lost 6 bases, and 6 bases had no gene match. CDR1 and CDR2 from the germline V gene are SNHLY and FYNNEI. This CDR3 is 14 amino acids long. The CDR3 region has the DNA TGTGCCAGCAGGGAGCGGGACGCTTCCTACGAGCAGTACTTC. Translating gives CASRERDASYEQYF.

This rearrangement joins TRBV5-4 to TRBJ2-7, with TRBD1 matching over 8 bases. CDR1 is SGHNT and CDR2 is YYREEE in the germline V gene (reference sequence). J gave up 3 bases and V 2 bases, and 7 bases lay outside the gene matches. The CDR3 totals 15 residues. In DNA, the CDR3 is TGTGCCAGCAGCTTTGAACAGGGGGAAATCTACGAGCAGTACTTC. It codes for CASSFEQGEIYEQYF. The whole variable domain, filled in from reference TRBV5-4 and TRBJ2-7, reads ETGVTQSPTHLIKTRGQQVTLRCSSQSGHNTVSWYQQALGQGPQFIFQYYREEENGRGNFPPRFSGLQFPNYSSELNVNALELDDSALYLCASSFEQGEIYEQYFGPGTRLTVT.

The rearrangement joins TRBV14 to TRBJ1-1; the D is unclear. The germline V gene has CDR1 SGHDN and CDR2 FVKESK. The CDR3 totals 16 residues. Trimming removed 2 bases at V and 1 base at J, with 14 bases between. The CDR3 here is CASSQLGSSPNTEAFF. The CDR3 coding sequence is TGTGCCAGCAGCCAATTGGGCAGCTCCCCGAACACTGAAGCTTTCTTT.

The rearrangement uses TRBV4-3 and TRBJ1-1; perhaps TRBD1 as D (6 bases). With 3 bases removed from V and 4 bases from J, the gap between germline ends came to 15 bases. The germline CDR1 and CDR2 sequences are LGHNA and YSLEER. CDR3 length: 15 amino acids. As DNA, the CDR3 is TGCGCCAGCAGCCAGCGGGGGGCCGCGGGCACTGAAGCTTTCTTT. This encodes CASSQRGAAGTEAFF.

The CDR3, as DNA: TGTGCCAGCAGTTTTATTCTAGGGTTTGGAGATAATCAGCCCCAGCATTTT. Protein: CASSFILGFGDNQPQHF. V gene TRBV28 combines with J gene TRBJ1-5; D is uncertain. Germline V lookup: CDR1 MDHEN, CDR2 SYDVKM. The CDR3 is 17 residues long. V lost 3 bases and J lost 4, with 19 bases in between.

The rearrangement uses TRBV5-1 and TRBJ2-5; 11 nucleotides align to TRBD2. The V and J ends lost 0 bases and 4 bases, in that order; junction bases with no gene match: 2. Germline CDR1 SGHRS, CDR2 YFSETQ. The length of the CDR3 is 15 residues. CDR3 DNA: TGCGCCAGCAGCTTGGGACTAGCGGGGATAGAGACCCAGTACTTC. Protein product: CASSLGLAGIETQYF.

This chain joins TRBV27 and TRBJ1-1; 9 nucleotides match TRBD1. Per the germline V gene, CDR1 is MNHEY and CDR2 is SMNVEV (reference sequence). J lost 6 bases, V lost 5 bases, and 4 bases had no gene match. This CDR3 region has 13 residues. CDR3 nucleotide sequence: TGTGCCAGCAGTGCGCGGGACAGGGCTGAAGCTTTCTTT. This gives the protein CASSARDRAEAFF.

The chain links TRBV6-6 to TRBJ2-5; 8 bases match TRBD1. Losses at the gene ends were 6 bases for V and 4 bases for J; bases not matched to a gene: 10. This CDR3 comprises 15 residues. The germline V gene encodes CDR1 MNHNY and CDR2 SVGAGI (reference sequence). CDR3 sequence: CASSHQGQGGETQYF. CDR3 DNA sequence: TGTGCCAGCAGCCACCAAGGACAGGGTGGAGAGACCCAGTACTTC.

CDR3 amino acids: CASGLAGGPRSYNEQFF. CDR3 in DNA: TGTGCTAGTGGTTTGGCCGGGGGGCCAAGAAGCTACAATGAGCAGTTCTTC. The chain employs TRBV12-5 and TRBJ2-1; possibly TRBD2 for D (7 bases). Germline-derived CDR1 and CDR2 are LGHNT and FRNRAP. The V and J ends lost 1 base and 3 bases respectively, with 16 bases between them. The CDR3 is 17 residues long.

V gene TRBV19 combines with J gene TRBJ1-1; no definite D call. V lost 2 bases and J lost 6, with 10 bases in between. The germline CDR1 and CDR2 sequences are LNHDA and SQIVND (reference sequence). This CDR3 has 13 amino acids. CDR3 loop: CASSIYWGAEAFF. The CDR3 DNA is TGTGCCAGTAGTATATATTGGGGAGCTGAAGCTTTCTTT.

The chain carries TRBV7-9 and TRBJ2-1, with TRBD1 matching over 8 bases. Per germline, CDR1 SEHNR and CDR2 FQNEAQ (reference sequence). Trimming took 5 bases from V and 6 from J; bases not matched to a gene: 12. The CDR3 is made up of 16 amino acids. The chain's CDR3 is CASSPANPGGRNEQFF. CDR3 nucleotides: TGTGCCAGCAGCCCAGCCAATCCAGGGGGCCGCAATGAGCAGTTCTTC.

J is TRBJ2-7 and V is TRBV6-1; TRBD1 is a possible D gene (5 bases). The CDR3 has 14 amino acids. V was pared by 3 bases and J by 4 bases, with 13 bases between. Germline V gene data show CDR1 as MNHNS and CDR2 as SASEGT. This CDR3 is CASSDSGIIYEQYF. The CDR3 DNA is TGTGCCAGCAGTGATTCAGGGATCATTTACGAGCAGTACTTC.

This rearrangement joins TRBV18 to TRBJ1-5; D remains ambiguous. There are 13 residues in the CDR3. CDR1 is KGHSH and CDR2 is LQKENI in the germline V gene. V shed 3 bases and J shed 4 bases, with 7 bases lying between them. Here the CDR3 DNA reads TGTGCCAGCTCACCGGATGCAAATCAGCCCCAGCATTTT. Translating it yields CASSPDANQPQHF. Full variable domain (remainder filled in from reference TRBV18 and TRBJ1-5): NAGVMQNPRHLVRRRGQEARLRCSPMKGHSHVYWYRQLPEEGLKFMVYLQKENIIDESGMPKERFSAEFPKEGPSILRIQQVVRGDSAAYFCASSPDANQPQHFGDGTRLSIL.

The chain couples TRBV5-1 to TRBJ2-7, with 13 bases aligning to TRBD2. The junction had 7 bases not matched to a gene; V was cut back by 3 bases and J by 7 bases. The CDR3 loop spans 15 amino acids. Germline V gives CDR1 SGHRS, CDR2 YFSETQ. In DNA, the CDR3 is TGCGCCAGCAGCTCTGGACTAGCGGGAGCGTCGGAGCAGTACTTC. Its translation is CASSSGLAGASEQYF.

Turning to this clone: Other DNA sequences of this sample code for an identical CDR3. The gene calls are TRBV11-2 and TRBJ2-3; 7 bases match TRBD2. The germline CDR1 and CDR2 sequences are SGHAT and FQNNGV. V dropped 4 bases and J dropped 2; count of bases not matched to a gene: 6. The CDR3 covers 15 residues. The CDR3 DNA sequence: TGTGCCAGCAGCTCCCGACTAGCTTCCACAGATACGCAGTATTTT. This gives the protein CASSSRLASTDTQYF.

The V gene is TRBV30, the J gene TRBJ2-3; the match to TRBD2 covers 8 bases. Germline CDR1 and CDR2: GTSNPN and SVGIG (reference sequence). This CDR3 comprises 15 residues. J was trimmed by 4 bases and V by 1 base; bases with no gene match: 7. The chain's CDR3 is CAWSGLASGADTQYF. The CDR3, as DNA: TGTGCCTGGAGTGGACTAGCGTCGGGAGCAGATACGCAGTATTTT.

The chain couples TRBV18 to TRBJ2-7, with 13 bases lining up with TRBD2. This CDR3 contains 16 residues. Germline loops: CDR1 KGHSH, CDR2 LQKENI. Trimming removed 0 bases from V and 1 base from J; junction bases left unmatched: 0. CDR3 sequence (DNA): TGTGCCAGCTCACCACCGGGACTAGCGGGGTCCTACGAGCAGTACTTC. Translated: CASSPPGLAGSYEQYF. The full variable domain, rest sourced from reference TRBV18 and TRBJ2-7, is NAGVMQNPRHLVRRRGQEARLRCSPMKGHSHVYWYRQLPEEGLKFMVYLQKENIIDESGMPKERFSAEFPKEGPSILRIQQVVRGDSAAYFCASSPPGLAGSYEQYFGPGTRLTVT.

This chain uses TRBV11-2 with TRBJ2-5; the match to TRBD2 covers 8 bases. CDR1 and CDR2 from the germline V gene are SGHAT and FQNNGV. J lost 0 bases, V lost 1 base, and 10 bases had no gene match. CDR3 size: 18 residues. CDR3 loop: CASSLVRGRYPYQETQYF. In DNA, the CDR3 is TGTGCCAGCAGCTTAGTTCGCGGGAGGTATCCGTACCAAGAGACCCAGTACTTC.

The rearrangement links TRBV3-1 (or the pseudogene TRBV3-2) to TRBJ2-5; D uncertain. Germline V CDR1 and CDR2: LGHDT, YNNKEL (reference sequence). The ends were cut back, 1 base at V and 5 bases at J, with 11 bases in the middle. The CDR3 extends over 14 amino acids. CDR3 region: CASSQGWLLETQYF. The CDR3 nucleotides are TGTGCCAGCAGCCAAGGTTGGCTGCTTGAGACCCAGTACTTC.

This clone appeared a single time. The identical CDR3 is also encoded by other nucleotide sequences in the sample. The chain carries TRBV6-5 and TRBJ2-7; TRBD1 matches 9 bases. The CDR3 contains 13 residues. With 7 bases clipped from V and 2 bases from J, the junction kept 3 bases outside the gene matches. Germline V lookup: CDR1 MNHEY, CDR2 SVGAGI. CDR3 DNA sequence: TGTGCCAGCAACCGGGACAGGGCCTACGAGCAGTACTTC. Its translation: CASNRDRAYEQYF.

The gene calls are TRBV28 and TRBJ1-1, with 7 nucleotides matching TRBD1. Germline lookup yields CDR1 MDHEN and CDR2 SYDVKM. V dropped 5 bases and J dropped 0; count of bases not matched to a gene: 15. This CDR3 contains 18 residues. CDR3 DNA sequence: TGTGCCAGCAGTCCCCGATCCGGGACAGTAACTATGAACACTGAAGCTTTCTTT. Protein: CASSPRSGTVTMNTEAFF. The whole variable domain, remainder taken from reference TRBV28 and TRBJ1-1, is DVKVTQSSRYLVKRTGEKVFLECVQDMDHENMFWYRQDPGLGLRLIYFSYDVKMKEKGDIPEGYSVSREKKERFSLILESASTNQTSMYLCASSPRSGTVTMNTEAFFGQGTRLTVV.

V usage is TRBV5-1 and J usage is TRBJ1-5; D is unclear. CDR3 length equals 13 residues. The germline V gene has CDR1 SGHRS and CDR2 YFSETQ. V was trimmed by 0 bases and J by 4 bases, leaving 5 bases between them. The CDR3 DNA reads TGCGCCAGCAGCTTGGGGGCTAATCAGCCCCAGCATTTT. Amino acids: CASSLGANQPQHF.

The chain's CDR3 is CASRAGQNMNTEAFF. The CDR3 DNA reads TGTGCCAGCAGGGCGGGACAGAACATGAACACTGAAGCTTTCTTT. The chain has TRBV7-2 and TRBJ1-1, with TRBD1 matching over 7 bases. The CDR3 length is 15 residues. V lost 6 bases, J lost 0 bases, and 7 bases stayed unmatched. Germline values: CDR1 SGHTA, CDR2 FQGNSA.

The chain carries TRBV7-9 and TRBJ1-1; TRBD1 matches 10 bases. This CDR3 has 16 amino acids. The germline V gene encodes CDR1 SEHNR and CDR2 FQNEAQ (reference sequence). The J segment lost 3 bases and the V segment lost 8 bases, leaving 12 bases of the junction unmatched. CDR3 residues: CASAFNPGQGHTEAFF. The CDR3 DNA reads TGTGCCAGCGCTTTTAATCCGGGACAGGGGCACACTGAAGCTTTCTTT.

This sequence joins TRBV5-1 and TRBJ2-5, with D unresolved. Trimming pared 2 bases from V and 2 bases from J, leaving 7 bases between. The germline gives CDR1 SGHRS, CDR2 YFSETQ. This CDR3 spans 13 amino acids. The CDR3 DNA reads as TGCGCCAGCAGCTTTTTGGGGCAAGAGACCCAGTACTTC. Translation gives CASSFLGQETQYF.